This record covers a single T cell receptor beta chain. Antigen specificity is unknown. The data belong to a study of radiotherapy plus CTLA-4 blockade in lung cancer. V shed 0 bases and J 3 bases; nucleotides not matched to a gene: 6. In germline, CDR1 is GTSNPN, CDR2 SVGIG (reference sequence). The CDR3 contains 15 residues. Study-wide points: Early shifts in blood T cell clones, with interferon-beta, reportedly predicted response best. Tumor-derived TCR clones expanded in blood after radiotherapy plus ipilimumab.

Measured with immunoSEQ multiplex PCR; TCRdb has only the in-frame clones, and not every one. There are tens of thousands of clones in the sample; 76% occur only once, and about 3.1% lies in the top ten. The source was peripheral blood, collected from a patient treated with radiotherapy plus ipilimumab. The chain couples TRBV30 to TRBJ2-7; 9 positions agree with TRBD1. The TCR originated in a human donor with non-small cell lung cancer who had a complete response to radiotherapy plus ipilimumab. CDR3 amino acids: CAWSVYGTGSYEQYF. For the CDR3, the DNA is TGTGCCTGGAGTGTATACGGGACAGGGAGCTACGAGCAGTACTTC.